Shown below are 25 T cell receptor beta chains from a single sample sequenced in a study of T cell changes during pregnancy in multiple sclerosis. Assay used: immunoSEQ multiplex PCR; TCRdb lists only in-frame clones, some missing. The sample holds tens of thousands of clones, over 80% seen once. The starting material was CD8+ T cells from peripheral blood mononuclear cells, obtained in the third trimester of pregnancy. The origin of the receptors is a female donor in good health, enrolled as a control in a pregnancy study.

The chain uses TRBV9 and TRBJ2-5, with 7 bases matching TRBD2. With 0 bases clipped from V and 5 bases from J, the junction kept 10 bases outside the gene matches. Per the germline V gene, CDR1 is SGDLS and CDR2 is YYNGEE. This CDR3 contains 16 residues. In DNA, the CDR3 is TGTGCCAGCAGCGTAGCTATCCCGGGGGGAGGGGAGACCCAGTACTTC. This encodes CASSVAIPGGGETQYF. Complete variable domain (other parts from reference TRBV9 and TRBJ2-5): DSGVTQTPKHLITATGQRVTLRCSPRSGDLSVYWYQQSLDQGLQFLIQYYNGEERAKGNILERFSAQQFPDLHSELNLSSLELGDSALYFCASSVAIPGGGETQYFGPGTRLLVL.

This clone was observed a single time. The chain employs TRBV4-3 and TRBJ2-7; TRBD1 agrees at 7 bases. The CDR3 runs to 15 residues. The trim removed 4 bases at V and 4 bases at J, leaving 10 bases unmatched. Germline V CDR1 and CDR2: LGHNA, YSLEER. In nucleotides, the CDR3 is TGCGCCAGCAGCCCGACGTCTCAGGGGGTGTACGAGCAGTACTTC. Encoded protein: CASSPTSQGVYEQYF.

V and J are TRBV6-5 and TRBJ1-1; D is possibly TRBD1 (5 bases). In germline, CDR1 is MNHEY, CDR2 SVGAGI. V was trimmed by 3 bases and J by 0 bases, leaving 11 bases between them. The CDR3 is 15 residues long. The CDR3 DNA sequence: TGTGCCAGCAGTTATACTTCCAGGGTGAACACTGAAGCTTTCTTT. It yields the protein CASSYTSRVNTEAFF.

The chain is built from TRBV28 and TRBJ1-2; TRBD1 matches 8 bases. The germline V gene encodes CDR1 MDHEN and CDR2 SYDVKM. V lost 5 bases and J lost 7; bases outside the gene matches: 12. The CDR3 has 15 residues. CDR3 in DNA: TGTGCCAGCAGTCCAAGCCCCGGGACAGGAACTGGCTACACCTTC. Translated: CASSPSPGTGTGYTF.

The CDR3 sequence: CASRGLGRGNTEAFF. DNA for the CDR3: TGTGCCAGCAGGGGGTTAGGACGGGGGAACACTGAAGCTTTCTTT. The chain joins TRBV2 to TRBJ1-1; D is undetermined. V was trimmed by 6 bases and J by 1 base, leaving 15 bases between them. Per germline, CDR1 SNHLY and CDR2 FYNNEI. There are 15 residues in the CDR3.

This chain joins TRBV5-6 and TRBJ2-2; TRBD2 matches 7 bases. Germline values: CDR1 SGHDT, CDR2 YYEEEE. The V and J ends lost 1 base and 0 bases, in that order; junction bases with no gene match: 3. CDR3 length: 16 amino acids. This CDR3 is CASSLLAGANTGELFF. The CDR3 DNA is TGTGCCAGCAGCTTGTTAGCGGGTGCGAACACCGGGGAGCTGTTTTTT.

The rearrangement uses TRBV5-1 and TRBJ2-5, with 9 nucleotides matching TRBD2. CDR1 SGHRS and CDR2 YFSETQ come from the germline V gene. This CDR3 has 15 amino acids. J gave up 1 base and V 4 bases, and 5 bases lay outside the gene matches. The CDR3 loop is CASSDGTSSQETQYF. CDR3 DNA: TGCGCCAGCAGCGATGGGACTAGCTCCCAAGAGACCCAGTACTTC.

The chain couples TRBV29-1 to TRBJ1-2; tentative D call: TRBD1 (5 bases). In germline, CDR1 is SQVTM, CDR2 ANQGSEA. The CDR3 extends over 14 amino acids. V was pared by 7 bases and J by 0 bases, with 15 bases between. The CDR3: CSATGGDANYGYTF. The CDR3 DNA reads TGCAGCGCCACGGGGGGAGACGCTAACTATGGCTACACCTTC.

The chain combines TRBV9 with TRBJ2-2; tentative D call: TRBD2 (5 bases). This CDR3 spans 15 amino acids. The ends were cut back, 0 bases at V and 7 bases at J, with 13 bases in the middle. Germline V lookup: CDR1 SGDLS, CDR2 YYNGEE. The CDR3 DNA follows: TGTGCCAGCAGCGTAGAAGTGGGAGAAGGCGGGGAGCTGTTTTTT. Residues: CASSVEVGEGGELFF.

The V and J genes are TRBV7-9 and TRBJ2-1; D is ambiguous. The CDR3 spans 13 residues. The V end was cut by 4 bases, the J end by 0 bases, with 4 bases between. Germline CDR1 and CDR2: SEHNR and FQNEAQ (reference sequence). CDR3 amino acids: CASSSSSYNEQFF. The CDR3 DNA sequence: TGTGCCAGCAGCTCGAGCTCCTACAATGAGCAGTTCTTC.

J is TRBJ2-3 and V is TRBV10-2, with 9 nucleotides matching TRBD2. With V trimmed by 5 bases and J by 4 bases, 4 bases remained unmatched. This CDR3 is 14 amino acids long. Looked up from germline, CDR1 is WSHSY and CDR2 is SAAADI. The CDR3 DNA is TGCGCCAGCAGTCAGCGGGGGGCCTCAGATACGCAGTATTTT. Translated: CASSQRGASDTQYF.

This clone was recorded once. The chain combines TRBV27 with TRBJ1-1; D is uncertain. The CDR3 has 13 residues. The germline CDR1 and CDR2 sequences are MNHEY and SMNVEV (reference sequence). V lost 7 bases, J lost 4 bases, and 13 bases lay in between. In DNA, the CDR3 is TGTGCCAGCAACCCGTCCCCGAGCACTGAAGCTTTCTTT. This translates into CASNPSPSTEAFF.

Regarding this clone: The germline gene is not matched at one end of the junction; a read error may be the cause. Here the CDR3 reads CASSLGLGQEVFF. CDR3 bases: TGTGCCAGCAGCTTGGGGCTGGGACAGGAGGTGTTTTTT. The rearrangement uses TRBV7-2 and TRBJ2-2; 8 nucleotides align to TRBD1. CDR1 and CDR2 from the germline V gene are SGHTA and FQGNSA. The CDR3 has 13 residues.

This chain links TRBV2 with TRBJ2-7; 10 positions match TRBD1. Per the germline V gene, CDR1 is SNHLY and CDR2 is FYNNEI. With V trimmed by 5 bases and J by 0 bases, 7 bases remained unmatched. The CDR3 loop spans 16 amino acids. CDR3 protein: CASSLDRQGASYEQYF. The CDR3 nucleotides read TGTGCCAGCAGTCTAGATAGACAGGGGGCCTCCTACGAGCAGTACTTC. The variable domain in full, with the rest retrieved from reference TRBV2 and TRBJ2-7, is EPEVTQTPSHQVTQMGQEVILRCVPISNHLYFYWYRQILGQKVEFLVSFYNNEISEKSEIFDDQFSVERPDGSNFTLKIRSTKLEDSAMYFCASSLDRQGASYEQYFGPGTRLTVT.

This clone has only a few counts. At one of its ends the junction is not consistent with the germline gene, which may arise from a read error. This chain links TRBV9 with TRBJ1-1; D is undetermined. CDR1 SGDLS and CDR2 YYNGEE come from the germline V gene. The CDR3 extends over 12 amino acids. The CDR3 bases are TGTGCCAGCAGCGGAGGGAACGCTGAAGCTTTCTTT. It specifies CASSGGNAEAFF.

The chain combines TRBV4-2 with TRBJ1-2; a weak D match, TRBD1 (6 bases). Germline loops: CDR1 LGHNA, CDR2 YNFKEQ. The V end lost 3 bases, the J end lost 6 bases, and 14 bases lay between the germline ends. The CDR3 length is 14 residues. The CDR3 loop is CASSQTTGSDGYTF. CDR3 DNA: TGTGCCAGCAGCCAGACAACAGGGAGCGATGGCTACACCTTC.

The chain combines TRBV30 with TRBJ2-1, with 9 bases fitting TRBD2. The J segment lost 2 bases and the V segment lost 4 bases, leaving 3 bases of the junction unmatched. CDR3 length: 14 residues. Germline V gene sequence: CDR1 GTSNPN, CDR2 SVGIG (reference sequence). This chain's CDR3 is CAWTSGEPYNEQFF. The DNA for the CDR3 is TGTGCCTGGACTAGCGGGGAACCCTACAATGAGCAGTTCTTC.

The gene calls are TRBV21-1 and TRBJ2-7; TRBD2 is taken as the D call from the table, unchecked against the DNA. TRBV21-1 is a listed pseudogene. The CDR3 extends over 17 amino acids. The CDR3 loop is CASSKAGLAGEPYEQYF. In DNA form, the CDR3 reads TGTGCCAGCAGCAAAGCGGGACTAGCGGGGGAGCCCTACGAGCAGTACTTC.

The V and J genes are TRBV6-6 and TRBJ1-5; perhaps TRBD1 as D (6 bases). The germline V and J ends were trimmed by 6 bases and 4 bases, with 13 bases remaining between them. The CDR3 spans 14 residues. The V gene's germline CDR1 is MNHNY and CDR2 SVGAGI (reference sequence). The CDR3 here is CASRPDRRNQPQHF. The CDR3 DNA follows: TGTGCCAGCAGGCCCGACAGGCGGAATCAGCCCCAGCATTTT.

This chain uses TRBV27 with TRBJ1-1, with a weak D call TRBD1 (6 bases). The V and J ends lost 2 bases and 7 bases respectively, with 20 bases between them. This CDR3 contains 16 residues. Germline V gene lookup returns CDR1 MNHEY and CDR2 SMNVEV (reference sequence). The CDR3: CASSLRGRGLPLEAFF. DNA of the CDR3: TGTGCCAGCAGTTTACGGGGCAGGGGCCTACCTCTTGAAGCTTTCTTT.

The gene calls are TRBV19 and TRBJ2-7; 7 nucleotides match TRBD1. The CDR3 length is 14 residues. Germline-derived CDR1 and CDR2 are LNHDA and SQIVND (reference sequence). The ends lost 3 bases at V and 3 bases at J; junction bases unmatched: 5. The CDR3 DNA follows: TGTGCCAGTAGTATGAGGGACAGCAACTACGAGCAGTACTTC. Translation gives CASSMRDSNYEQYF.

The CDR3 DNA is TGTGCCAGCAGCTCCTTTAGTGGGCCTAGCACAGATACGCAGTATTTT. Translated, it gives CASSSFSGPSTDTQYF. The J gene is TRBJ2-3, the V gene TRBV11-3; no clear D gene. The CDR3 loop spans 16 amino acids. Trimming removed 4 bases from V and 0 bases from J, with 14 bases in between. Germline CDR1 SGHNT, CDR2 YENEEA.

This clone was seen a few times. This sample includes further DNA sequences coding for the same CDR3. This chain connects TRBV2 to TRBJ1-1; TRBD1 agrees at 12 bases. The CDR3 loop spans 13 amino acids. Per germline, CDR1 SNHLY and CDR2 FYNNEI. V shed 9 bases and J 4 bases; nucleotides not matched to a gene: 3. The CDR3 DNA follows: TGTGCCAGGGGACAGGGGGCGCGCACTGAAGCTTTCTTT. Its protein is CARGQGARTEAFF.

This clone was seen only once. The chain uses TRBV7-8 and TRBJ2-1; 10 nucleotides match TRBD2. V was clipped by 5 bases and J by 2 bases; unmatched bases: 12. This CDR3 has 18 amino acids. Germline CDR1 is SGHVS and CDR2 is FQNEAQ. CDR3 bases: TGTGCCAGCAGCCCAGTCAGCGGGGGGGCCATAACCTACAATGAGCAGTTCTTC. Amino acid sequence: CASSPVSGGAITYNEQFF.

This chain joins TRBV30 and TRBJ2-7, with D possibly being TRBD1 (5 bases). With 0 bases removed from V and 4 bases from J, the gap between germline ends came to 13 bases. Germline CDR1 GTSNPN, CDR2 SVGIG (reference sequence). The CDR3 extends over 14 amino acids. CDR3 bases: TGTGCCTGGAGTGTAACGACAGAAGTTTACGAGCAGTACTTC. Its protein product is CAWSVTTEVYEQYF.